This passage covers 17 T cell receptor beta chains from one sample sequenced in a study of blood T cell repertoires in COVID-19. Repertoires were generated with immunoSEQ multiplex PCR, while TCRdb's copy carries only in-frame clones and drops some. The data contain 75,000 or so clones, roughly 80% of them singletons. Sequenced: peripheral blood. The origin of the receptors is a woman in her seventies with acute or convalescent COVID-19.

This chain joins TRBV19 and TRBJ1-6, with a tentative D call TRBD1 (6 bases). Germline CDR1 and CDR2: LNHDA and SQIVND (reference sequence). This CDR3 contains 16 residues. Trimming took 6 bases from V and 7 from J, leaving 19 bases between them. CDR3 loop: CASSDEYRVGNSPLHF. CDR3 nucleotide sequence: TGTGCCAGTAGCGATGAATACAGGGTGGGCAATTCACCCCTCCACTTT.

The genes are TRBV19 and TRBJ2-7; TRBD2 aligns across 8 bases. Germline CDR1 reads LNHDA; CDR2 reads SQIVND (reference sequence). CDR3 length equals 15 residues. V was clipped by 1 base and J by 6 bases; unmatched bases: 8. CDR3 sequence (DNA): TGTGCCAGTAGTATAGGAGGGGTCGGGAGGGCCGAGCAGTACTTC. Protein product: CASSIGGVGRAEQYF.

The CDR3 bases are TGTGCCAGCAGCCAAGCTTTTTCCGGGACAGGGAGCACAGATACGCAGTATTTT. This sequence encodes CASSQAFSGTGSTDTQYF. This chain links TRBV3-1 (or the pseudogene TRBV3-2) with TRBJ2-3; TRBD1 agrees at 9 bases. The germline gives CDR1 LGHDT, CDR2 YNNKEL (reference sequence). This CDR3 contains 18 residues. After removal of 1 base from V and 0 bases from J, the junction contained 8 bases not matched to a gene.

The chain couples TRBV20-1 to TRBJ2-5; 11 bases map to TRBD1. The germline V gene encodes CDR1 DFQATT and CDR2 SNEGSKA (reference sequence). J gave up 5 bases and V 3 bases, and 14 bases lay outside the gene matches. CDR3 size: 17 residues. The CDR3 DNA is TGCAGTGCTAGTGCCGGGCTCGGACAGGGGGCGCGGGAGACCCAGTACTTC. Encoded protein: CSASAGLGQGARETQYF.

This chain connects TRBV24-1 to TRBJ2-1; D perhaps matches TRBD2 (6 bases). Germline CDR1 KGHDR, CDR2 SFDVKD. V lost 5 bases, J lost 11 bases, and 15 bases lay in between. CDR3 size: 13 residues. For the CDR3, the DNA is TGTGCCACCAGTGTGTCACGGGAGTCCCAGCAGTTCTTC. Its protein is CATSVSRESQQFF.

The chain employs TRBV3-1 (or the pseudogene TRBV3-2) and TRBJ2-3, with D maybe TRBD2 (5 bases). The V and J ends lost 6 bases and 0 bases respectively, with 13 bases between them. The germline V gene has CDR1 LGHDT and CDR2 YNNKEL (reference sequence). This CDR3 is 15 amino acids long. CDR3 DNA: TGTGCCAGCAGTCCCCAGGAGCGGAGCACAGATACGCAGTATTTT. Encoded protein: CASSPQERSTDTQYF.

The chain employs TRBV6-5 and TRBJ1-1; D unresolved. The CDR3 contains 14 residues. From germline, CDR1 is MNHEY and CDR2 SVGAGI. V lost 5 bases and J lost 6, with 16 bases in between. The CDR3 here is CASSPRGLAAEAFF. The CDR3 region has the DNA TGTGCCAGCAGTCCTAGAGGATTGGCCGCTGAAGCTTTCTTT.

This clone turned up a few times. This chain links TRBV19 with TRBJ1-5; TRBD1 is a possible D gene (5 bases). This CDR3 is 15 amino acids long. CDR1 LNHDA and CDR2 SQIVND come from the germline V gene (reference sequence). The V end lost 6 bases, the J end lost 2 bases, and 14 bases lay between the germline ends. The CDR3 DNA sequence: TGTGCCAGTAGGGCGGGGGGACCCCGCAATCAGCCCCAGCATTTT. Translating it yields CASRAGGPRNQPQHF.

The chain joins TRBV3-1 (or the pseudogene TRBV3-2) to TRBJ2-7; D unclear. V was shortened by 7 bases and J by 2 bases, with 12 bases between the two germline ends. CDR1 and CDR2 (germline): LGHDT, YNNKEL (reference sequence). CDR3 length equals 13 residues. Here the CDR3 DNA reads TGTGCCAGCACCGTTCGTGTCGCCTACGAGCAGTACTTC. Translated, it gives CASTVRVAYEQYF.

The CDR3 DNA sequence: TGTGCCAGCGGGGGCTTGTGGGAGCAGTACTTC. Translation gives CASGGLWEQYF. The chain links TRBV6-5 to TRBJ2-7, with D possibly TRBD1 on 6 matching bases. V lost 8 bases, J lost 7 bases, and 12 bases lay in between. Germline V CDR1 and CDR2: MNHEY, SVGAGI. The CDR3 spans 11 residues.

The J gene is TRBJ1-5, the V gene TRBV12-3 or TRBV12-4, with D uncertain. V lost 4 bases to trimming and J lost 3 bases, with 4 bases between them. The CDR3 loop spans 12 amino acids. CDR3 nucleotide sequence: TGTGCCAGCAGTTATAACAATCAGCCCCAGCATTTT. It is translated as CASSYNNQPQHF.

The gene calls are TRBV5-4 and TRBJ1-2; D unclear. V lost 3 bases to trimming and J lost 0 bases, with 9 bases between them. Germline-derived CDR1 and CDR2 are SGHNT and YYREEE (reference sequence). This CDR3 is built from 14 residues. CDR3 sequence (DNA): TGTGCCAGCAGCTCCTTGCGGACTAACTATGGCTACACCTTC. Protein: CASSSLRTNYGYTF.

This sequence joins TRBV10-2 and TRBJ2-1, with D perhaps TRBD2 (6 bases). Germline loops: CDR1 WSHSY, CDR2 SAAADI. The CDR3 extends over 16 amino acids. Trimming took 3 bases from V and 4 from J, leaving 16 bases between them. Here the CDR3 DNA reads TGCGCCAGCAGTGATTTGGGGGGAGCCTCTTACAATGAGCAGTTCTTC. Amino acids: CASSDLGGASYNEQFF.

The V and J genes are TRBV18 and TRBJ2-1; 8 nucleotides agree with TRBD2. This CDR3 is built from 14 residues. Germline V gives CDR1 KGHSH, CDR2 LQKENI. J gave up 7 bases and V 2 bases, and 4 bases lay outside the gene matches. Here the CDR3 DNA reads TGTGCCAGCTCACCAGGGACTAGTATGAATGAGCAGTTCTTC. Encoded protein: CASSPGTSMNEQFF.

The chain combines TRBV3-1 (or the pseudogene TRBV3-2) with TRBJ2-5; D perhaps matches TRBD1 (6 bases). Germline V lookup: CDR1 LGHDT, CDR2 YNNKEL (reference sequence). The CDR3 loop spans 15 amino acids. The ends were cut back, 0 bases at V and 7 bases at J, with 15 bases in the middle. The CDR3 loop reads CASSQEQGPYVTQYF. The CDR3 DNA reads as TGTGCCAGCAGCCAAGAGCAGGGGCCGTATGTGACCCAGTACTTC.

The CDR3 loop reads CASGQGWSYEQYF. The CDR3 nucleotides are TGTGCCAGCGGTCAGGGTTGGAGCTACGAGCAGTACTTC. This chain connects TRBV2 to TRBJ2-7, with a weak D call TRBD1 (5 bases). Trimming shortened V by 8 bases and J by 3 bases, and 14 bases separated the two germline ends. Germline V gene sequence: CDR1 SNHLY, CDR2 FYNNEI. The CDR3 is 13 amino acids.

This clone has more than one count but fewer than ten. The chain couples TRBV29-1 to TRBJ1-1, with a weak D call TRBD1 (5 bases). Germline CDR1 reads SQVTM; CDR2 reads ANQGSEA. The CDR3 spans 12 residues. V was shortened by 2 bases and J by 6 bases, with 10 bases between the two germline ends. In DNA, the CDR3 is TGCAGCGTTGAACAGGGAACCCCTGAAGCTTTCTTT. It translates to CSVEQGTPEAFF. Full variable domain (remainder filled in from reference TRBV29-1 and TRBJ1-1): SAVISQKPSRDICQRGTSLTIQCQVDSQVTMMFWYRQQPGQSLTLIATANQGSEATYESGFVIDKFPISRPNLTFSTLTVSNMSPEDSSIYLCSVEQGTPEAFFGQGTRLTVV.